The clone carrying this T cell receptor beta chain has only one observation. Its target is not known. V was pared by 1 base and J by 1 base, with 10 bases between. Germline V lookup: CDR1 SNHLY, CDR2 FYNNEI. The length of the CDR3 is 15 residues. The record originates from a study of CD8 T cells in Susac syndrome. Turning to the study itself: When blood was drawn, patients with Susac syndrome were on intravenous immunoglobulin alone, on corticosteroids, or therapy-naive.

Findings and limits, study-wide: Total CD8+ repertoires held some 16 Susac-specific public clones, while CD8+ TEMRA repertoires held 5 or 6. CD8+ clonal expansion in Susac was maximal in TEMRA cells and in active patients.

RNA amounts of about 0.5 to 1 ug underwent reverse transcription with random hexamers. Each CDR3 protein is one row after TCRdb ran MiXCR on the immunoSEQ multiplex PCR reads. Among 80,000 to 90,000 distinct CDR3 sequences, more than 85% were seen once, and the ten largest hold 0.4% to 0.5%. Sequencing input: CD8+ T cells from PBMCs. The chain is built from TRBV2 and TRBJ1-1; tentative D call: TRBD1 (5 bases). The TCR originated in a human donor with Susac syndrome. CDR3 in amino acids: CASSEGGEGNTEAFF. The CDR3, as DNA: TGTGCCAGCAGTGAAGGGGGCGAGGGGAACACTGAAGCTTTCTTT.